The entry that follows covers one T cell receptor beta chain sequence. The study isolated at least 6 million PBMCs from each sample. Total RNA was extracted at no less than 5.5 micrograms per sample. With a J-beta primer mix and a sample-barcoded 5' primer, a second PCR ran 7 to 11 cycles. Each cDNA molecule received a tag from a template-switch adaptor that had 12 random nucleotides. TCRdb analysed the 5' RACE reads with MiXCR anew, one entry per CDR3 protein. The sample yields 1.5 million to 2 million distinct CDR3 sequences, 49% seen once. The data were obtained in a study of blood T cells in healthy people across ages. In the study overall: About one barcoded TCR beta cDNA was captured per two T cells.

The V gene's germline CDR1 is SGHTA and CDR2 FQGNSA. This CDR3 has 13 residues. Trimming left V 5 bases short and J 4 bases short, with 9 bases between. Sequencing input: blood. This TCR derives from a woman in her 40s in good health. The chain has TRBV7-2 and TRBJ2-1, with a weak D call TRBD1 (5 bases). CDR3 sequence: CASSTRQYNEQFF. CDR3 bases: TGTGCCAGCAGCACCAGACAGTACAATGAGCAGTTCTTC. The whole variable domain, remainder taken from reference TRBV7-2 and TRBJ2-1, is GAGVSQSPSNKVTEKGKDVELRCDPISGHTALYWYRQSLGQGLEFLIYFQGNSAPDKSGLPSDRFSAERTGGSVSTLTIQRTQQEDSAVYLCASSTRQYNEQFFGPGTRLTVL.